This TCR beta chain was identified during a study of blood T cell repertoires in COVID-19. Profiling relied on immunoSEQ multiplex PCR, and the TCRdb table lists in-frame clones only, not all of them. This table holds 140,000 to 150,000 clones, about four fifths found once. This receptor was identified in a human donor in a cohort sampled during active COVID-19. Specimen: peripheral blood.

CDR3 region: CASSLNPGQQYNEQFF. CDR3 bases: TGTGCCAGCAGTCTAAACCCGGGACAGCAATACAATGAGCAGTTCTTC. The chain combines TRBV28 with TRBJ2-1; 7 positions agree with TRBD1. The CDR3 extends over 16 amino acids. The V segment lost 5 bases and the J segment 4 bases; nucleotides outside the gene matches: 11. Germline V gene sequence: CDR1 MDHEN, CDR2 SYDVKM.